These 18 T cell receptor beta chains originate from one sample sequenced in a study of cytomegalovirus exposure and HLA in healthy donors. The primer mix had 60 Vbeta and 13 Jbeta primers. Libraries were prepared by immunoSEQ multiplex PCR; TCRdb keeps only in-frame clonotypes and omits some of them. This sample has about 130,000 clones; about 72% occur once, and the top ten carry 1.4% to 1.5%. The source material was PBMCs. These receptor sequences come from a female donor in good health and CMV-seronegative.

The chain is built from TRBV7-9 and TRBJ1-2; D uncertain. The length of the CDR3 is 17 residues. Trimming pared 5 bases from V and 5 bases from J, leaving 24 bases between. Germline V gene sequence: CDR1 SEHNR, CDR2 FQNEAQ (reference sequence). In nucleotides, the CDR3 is TGTGCCAGCAGCCTCCTGGATTACAGTCGGCAGCCTTATGGCTACACCTTC. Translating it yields CASSLLDYSRQPYGYTF.

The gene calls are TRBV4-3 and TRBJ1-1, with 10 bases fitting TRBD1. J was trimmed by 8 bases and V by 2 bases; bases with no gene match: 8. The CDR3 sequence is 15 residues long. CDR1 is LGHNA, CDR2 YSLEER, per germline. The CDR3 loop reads CASSQNVGTGVEAFF. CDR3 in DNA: TGCGCCAGCAGCCAAAACGTAGGGACAGGGGTAGAAGCTTTCTTT.

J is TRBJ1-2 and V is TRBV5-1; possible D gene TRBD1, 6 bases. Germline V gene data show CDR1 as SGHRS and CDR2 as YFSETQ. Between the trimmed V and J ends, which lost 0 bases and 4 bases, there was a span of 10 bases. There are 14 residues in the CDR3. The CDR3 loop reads CASSLGQVGYGYTF. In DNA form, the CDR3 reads TGCGCCAGCAGCTTGGGACAGGTGGGCTATGGCTACACCTTC. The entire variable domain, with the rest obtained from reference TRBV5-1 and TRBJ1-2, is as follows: KAGVTQTPRYLIKTRGQQVTLSCSPISGHRSVSWYQQTPGQGLQFLFEYFSETQRNKGNFPGRFSGRQFSNSRSEMNVSTLELGDSALYLCASSLGQVGYGYTFGSGTRLTVV.

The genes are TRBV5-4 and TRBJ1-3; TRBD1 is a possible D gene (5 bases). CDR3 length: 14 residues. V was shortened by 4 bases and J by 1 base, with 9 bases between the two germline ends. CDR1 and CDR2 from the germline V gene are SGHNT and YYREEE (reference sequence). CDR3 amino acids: CASSARQSGNTIYF. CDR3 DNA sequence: TGTGCCAGCAGCGCGAGACAGTCTGGAAACACCATATATTTT.

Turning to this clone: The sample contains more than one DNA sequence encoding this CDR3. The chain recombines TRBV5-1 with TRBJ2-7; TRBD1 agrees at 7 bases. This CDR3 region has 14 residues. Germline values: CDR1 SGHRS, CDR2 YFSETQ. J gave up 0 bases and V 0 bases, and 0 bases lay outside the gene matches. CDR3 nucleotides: TGCGCCAGCAGCTTGGGGGACAGCTCCTACGAGCAGTACTTC. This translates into CASSLGDSSYEQYF.

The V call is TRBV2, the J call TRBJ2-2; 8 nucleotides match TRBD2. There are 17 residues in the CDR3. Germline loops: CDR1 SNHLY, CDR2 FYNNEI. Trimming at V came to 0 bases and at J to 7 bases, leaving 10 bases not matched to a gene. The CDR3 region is CASSEAPAGVLYGELFF. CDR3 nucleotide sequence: TGTGCCAGCAGTGAAGCCCCAGCGGGAGTGTTGTACGGGGAGCTGTTTTTT.

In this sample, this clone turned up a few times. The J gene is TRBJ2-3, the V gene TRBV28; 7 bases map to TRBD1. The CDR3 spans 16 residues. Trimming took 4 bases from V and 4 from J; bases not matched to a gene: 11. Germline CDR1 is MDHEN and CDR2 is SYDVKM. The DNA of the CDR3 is TGTGCCAGCAGTTCCGACTCAGGGGGAACAGCAGATACGCAGTATTTT. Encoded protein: CASSSDSGGTADTQYF.

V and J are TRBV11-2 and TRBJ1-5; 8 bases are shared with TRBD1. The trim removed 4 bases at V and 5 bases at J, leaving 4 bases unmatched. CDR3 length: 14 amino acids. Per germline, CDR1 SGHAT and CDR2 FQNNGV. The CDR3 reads CASSWGQEDQPQHF. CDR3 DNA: TGTGCCAGCAGCTGGGGACAGGAGGATCAGCCCCAGCATTTT.

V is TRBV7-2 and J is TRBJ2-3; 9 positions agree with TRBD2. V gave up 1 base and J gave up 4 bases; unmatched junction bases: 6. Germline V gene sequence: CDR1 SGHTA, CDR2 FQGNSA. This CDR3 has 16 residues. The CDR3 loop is CASSLETLAGADTQYF. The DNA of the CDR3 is TGTGCCAGCAGCTTAGAGACTTTAGCGGGAGCAGATACGCAGTATTTT.

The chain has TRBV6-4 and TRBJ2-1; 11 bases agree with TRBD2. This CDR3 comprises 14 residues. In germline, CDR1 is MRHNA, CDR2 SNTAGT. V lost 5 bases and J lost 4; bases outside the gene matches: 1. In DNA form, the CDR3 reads TGTGCCAGCAGTCGACTAGCGGGGTACAATGAGCAGTTCTTC. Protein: CASSRLAGYNEQFF.

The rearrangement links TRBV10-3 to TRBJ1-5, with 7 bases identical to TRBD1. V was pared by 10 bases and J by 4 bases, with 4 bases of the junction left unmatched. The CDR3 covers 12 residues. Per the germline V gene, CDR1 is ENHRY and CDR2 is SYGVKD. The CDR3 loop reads CATGQRNQPQHF. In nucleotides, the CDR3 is TGTGCCACGGGACAGCGGAATCAGCCCCAGCATTTT.

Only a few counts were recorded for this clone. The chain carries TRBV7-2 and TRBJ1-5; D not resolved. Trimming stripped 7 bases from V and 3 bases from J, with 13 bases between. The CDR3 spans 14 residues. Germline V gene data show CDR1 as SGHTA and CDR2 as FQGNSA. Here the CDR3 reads CASTPRGDNQPQHF. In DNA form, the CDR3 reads TGTGCCAGCACCCCCCGGGGTGACAATCAGCCCCAGCATTTT.

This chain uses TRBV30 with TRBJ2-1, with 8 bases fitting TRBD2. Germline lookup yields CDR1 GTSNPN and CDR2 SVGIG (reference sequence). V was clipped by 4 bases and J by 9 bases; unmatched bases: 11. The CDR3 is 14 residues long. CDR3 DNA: TGTGCCTGGAACGGCCAGGGACGGGAGGGTGAGCAGTTCTTC. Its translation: CAWNGQGREGEQFF.

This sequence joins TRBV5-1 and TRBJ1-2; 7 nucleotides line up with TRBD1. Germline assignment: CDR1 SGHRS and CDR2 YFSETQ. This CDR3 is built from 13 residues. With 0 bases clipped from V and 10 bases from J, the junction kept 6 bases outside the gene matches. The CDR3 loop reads CASSLGQGENYTF. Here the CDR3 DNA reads TGCGCCAGCAGCTTGGGACAGGGTGAAAACTACACCTTC.

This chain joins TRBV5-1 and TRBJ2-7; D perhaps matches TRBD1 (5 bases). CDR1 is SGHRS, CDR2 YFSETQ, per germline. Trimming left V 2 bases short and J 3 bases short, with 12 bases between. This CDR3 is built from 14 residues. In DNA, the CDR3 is TGCGCCAGCAGCTTTAGCAGGGCCGGCTACGAGCAGTACTTC. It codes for CASSFSRAGYEQYF.

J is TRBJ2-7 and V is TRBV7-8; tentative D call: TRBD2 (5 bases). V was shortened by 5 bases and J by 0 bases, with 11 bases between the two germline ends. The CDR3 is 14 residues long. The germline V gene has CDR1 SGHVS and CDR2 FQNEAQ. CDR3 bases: TGTGCCAGCAGCCGTGTCGGGAACTCCTACGAGCAGTACTTC. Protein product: CASSRVGNSYEQYF.

The DNA for the CDR3 is TGCGCCAGCAGCCCAGGGGAGGGTATAGGGAACACTGAAGCTTTCTTT. Translating gives CASSPGEGIGNTEAFF. This chain links TRBV5-1 with TRBJ1-1, with TRBD1 as a possible D gene (6 bases). This CDR3 is 16 amino acids long. Germline V gives CDR1 SGHRS, CDR2 YFSETQ. V shed 4 bases and J shed 1 base, with 17 bases lying between them.

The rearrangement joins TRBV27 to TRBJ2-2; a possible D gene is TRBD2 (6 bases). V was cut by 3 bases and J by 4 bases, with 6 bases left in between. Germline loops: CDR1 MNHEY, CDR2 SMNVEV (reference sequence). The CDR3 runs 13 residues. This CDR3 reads CASSLGGTGELFF. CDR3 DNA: TGTGCCAGCAGTTTGGGGGGCACCGGGGAGCTGTTTTTT.